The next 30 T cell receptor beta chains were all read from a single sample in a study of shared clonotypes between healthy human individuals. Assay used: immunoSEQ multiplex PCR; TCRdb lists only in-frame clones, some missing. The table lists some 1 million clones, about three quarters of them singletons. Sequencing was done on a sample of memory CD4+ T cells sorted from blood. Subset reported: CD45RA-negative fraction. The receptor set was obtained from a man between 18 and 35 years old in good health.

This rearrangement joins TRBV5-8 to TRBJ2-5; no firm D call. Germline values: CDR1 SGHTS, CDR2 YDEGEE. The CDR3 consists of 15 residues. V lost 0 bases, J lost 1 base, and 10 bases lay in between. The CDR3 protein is CASSLGAIPQETQYF. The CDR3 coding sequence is TGTGCCAGCAGCTTGGGAGCGATCCCCCAAGAGACCCAGTACTTC. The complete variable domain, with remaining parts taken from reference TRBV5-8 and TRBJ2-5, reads EAGVTQSPTHLIKTRGQQATLRCSPISGHTSVYWYQQALGLGLQFLLWYDEGEERNRGNFPPRFSGRQFPNYSSELNVNALELEDSALYLCASSLGAIPQETQYFGPGTRLLVL.

For the CDR3, the DNA is TGTGCCAGCAGTGAATACAGGGTTACAAACACCGGGGAGCTGTTTTTT. This gives the protein CASSEYRVTNTGELFF. This chain links TRBV25-1 with TRBJ2-2, with a possible D match to TRBD1 (5 bases). Germline values: CDR1 MGHDK, CDR2 SYGVNS. The CDR3 contains 16 residues. V was cut by 0 bases and J by 2 bases, with 10 bases left in between.

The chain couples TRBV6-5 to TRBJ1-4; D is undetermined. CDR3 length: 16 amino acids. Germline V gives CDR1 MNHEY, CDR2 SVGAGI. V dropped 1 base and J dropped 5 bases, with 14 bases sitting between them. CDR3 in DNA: TGTGCCAGCAGTTACTTGCCTCTCGGACCCAATGAAAAACTGTTTTTT. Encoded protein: CASSYLPLGPNEKLFF.

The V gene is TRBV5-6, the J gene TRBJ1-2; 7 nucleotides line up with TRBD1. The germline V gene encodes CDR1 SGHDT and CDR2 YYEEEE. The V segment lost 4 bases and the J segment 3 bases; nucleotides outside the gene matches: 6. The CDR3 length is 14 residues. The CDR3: CASSLEGQHYGYTF. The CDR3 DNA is TGTGCCAGCAGCCTGGAGGGACAGCACTATGGCTACACCTTC.

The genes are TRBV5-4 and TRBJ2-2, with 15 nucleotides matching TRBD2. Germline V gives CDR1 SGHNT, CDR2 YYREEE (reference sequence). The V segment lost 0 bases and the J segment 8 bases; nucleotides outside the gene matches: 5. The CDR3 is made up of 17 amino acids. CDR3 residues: CASSLAGLAGGLGELFF. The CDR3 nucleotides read TGTGCCAGCAGCTTGGCCGGACTAGCGGGAGGGTTAGGGGAGCTGTTTTTT.

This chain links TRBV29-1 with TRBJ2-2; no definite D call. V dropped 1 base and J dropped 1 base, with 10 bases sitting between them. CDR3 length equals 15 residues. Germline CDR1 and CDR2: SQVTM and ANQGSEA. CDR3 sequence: CSVEVATVNTGELFF. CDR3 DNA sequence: TGCAGCGTTGAAGTGGCTACAGTGAACACCGGGGAGCTGTTTTTT.

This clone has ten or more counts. In DNA form, the CDR3 reads TGTGCCAGCAGCTTGGTAGACAGGAATAAAGATACGCAGTATTTT. Protein sequence: CASSLVDRNKDTQYF. The rearrangement uses TRBV5-4 and TRBJ2-3, with D tentatively TRBD1 (6 bases). This CDR3 spans 15 amino acids. The germline CDR1 and CDR2 sequences are SGHNT and YYREEE (reference sequence). V dropped 0 bases and J dropped 5 bases, with 13 bases sitting between them.

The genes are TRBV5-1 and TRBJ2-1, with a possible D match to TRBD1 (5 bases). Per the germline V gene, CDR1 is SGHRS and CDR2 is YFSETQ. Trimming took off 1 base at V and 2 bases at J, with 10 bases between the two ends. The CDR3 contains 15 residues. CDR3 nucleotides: TGCGCCAGCAGCTTGCAGGGTAGCCCCTACAATGAGCAGTTCTTC. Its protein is CASSLQGSPYNEQFF.

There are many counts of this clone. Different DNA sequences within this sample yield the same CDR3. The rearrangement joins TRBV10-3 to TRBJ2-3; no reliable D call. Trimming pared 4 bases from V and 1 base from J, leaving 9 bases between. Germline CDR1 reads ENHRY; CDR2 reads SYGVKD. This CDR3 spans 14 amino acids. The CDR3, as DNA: TGTGCCATCAGTGGGGTAGACGGCACAGATACGCAGTATTTT. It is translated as CAISGVDGTDTQYF.

The CDR3 coding sequence is TGTGCCTGGAGCCGGGACAGGGGACTAGCGGGACGCTCCTACGAGCAGTACTTC. Protein product: CAWSRDRGLAGRSYEQYF. The chain is built from TRBV30 and TRBJ2-7; 13 bases are a match to TRBD2. The CDR3 spans 18 residues. CDR1 is GTSNPN and CDR2 is SVGIG in the germline V gene (reference sequence). V lost 3 bases and J lost 0; bases outside the gene matches: 11.

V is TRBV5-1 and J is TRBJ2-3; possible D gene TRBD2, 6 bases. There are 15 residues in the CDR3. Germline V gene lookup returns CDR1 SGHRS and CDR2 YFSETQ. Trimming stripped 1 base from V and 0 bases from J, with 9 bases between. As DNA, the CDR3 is TGCGCCAGCAGCTTGCCGCGGGACAGCACAGATACGCAGTATTTT. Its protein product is CASSLPRDSTDTQYF.

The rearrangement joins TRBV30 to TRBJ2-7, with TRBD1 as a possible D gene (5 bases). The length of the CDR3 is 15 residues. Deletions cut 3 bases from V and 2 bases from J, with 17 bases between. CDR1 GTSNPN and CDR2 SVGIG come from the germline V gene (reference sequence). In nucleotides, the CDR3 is TGTGCCTGGAGCGGAAGGGCGACCAGGGCCTACGAGCAGTACTTC. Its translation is CAWSGRATRAYEQYF.

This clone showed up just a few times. Here the CDR3 reads CASSPHTNGYTF. The DNA for the CDR3 is TGTGCCAGCAGCCCTCACACGAATGGCTACACCTTC. V is TRBV11-2 and J is TRBJ1-2; the D is unclear. This CDR3 has 12 amino acids. Germline values: CDR1 SGHAT, CDR2 FQNNGV. V lost 5 bases to trimming and J lost 6 bases, with 10 bases between them.

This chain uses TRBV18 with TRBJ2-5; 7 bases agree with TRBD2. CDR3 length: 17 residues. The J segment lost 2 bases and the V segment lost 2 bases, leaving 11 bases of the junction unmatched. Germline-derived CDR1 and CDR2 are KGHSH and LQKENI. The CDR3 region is CASSPKGGDYGQETQYF. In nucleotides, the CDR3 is TGTGCCAGCTCACCAAAGGGAGGGGATTATGGGCAAGAGACCCAGTACTTC.

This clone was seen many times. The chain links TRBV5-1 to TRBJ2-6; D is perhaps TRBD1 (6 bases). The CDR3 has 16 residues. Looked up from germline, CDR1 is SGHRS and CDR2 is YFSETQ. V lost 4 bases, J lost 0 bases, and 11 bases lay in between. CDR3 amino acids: CASSGTTGSGANVLTF. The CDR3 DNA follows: TGCGCCAGCAGCGGGACGACAGGCTCTGGGGCCAACGTCCTGACTTTC.

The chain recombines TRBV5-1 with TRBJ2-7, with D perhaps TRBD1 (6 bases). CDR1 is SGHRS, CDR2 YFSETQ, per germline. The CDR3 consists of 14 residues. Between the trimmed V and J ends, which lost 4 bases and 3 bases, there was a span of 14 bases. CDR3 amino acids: CASSAQGKGYEQYF. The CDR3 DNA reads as TGCGCCAGCAGCGCACAGGGAAAAGGCTACGAGCAGTACTTC.

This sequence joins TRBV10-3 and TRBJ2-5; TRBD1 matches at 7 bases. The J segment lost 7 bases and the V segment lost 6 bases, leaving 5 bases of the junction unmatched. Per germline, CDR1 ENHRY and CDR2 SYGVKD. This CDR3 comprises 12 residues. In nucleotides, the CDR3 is TGTGCCATCAGCGATGACAGGGTGACCCAGTACTTC. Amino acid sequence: CAISDDRVTQYF.

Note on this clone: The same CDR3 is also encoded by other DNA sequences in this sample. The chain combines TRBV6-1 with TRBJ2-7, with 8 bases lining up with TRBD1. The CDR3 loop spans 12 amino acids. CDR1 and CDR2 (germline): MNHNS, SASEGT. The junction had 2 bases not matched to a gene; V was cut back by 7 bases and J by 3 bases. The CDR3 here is CASTGQGYEQYF. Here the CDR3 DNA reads TGTGCCAGCACCGGACAGGGCTACGAGCAGTACTTC.

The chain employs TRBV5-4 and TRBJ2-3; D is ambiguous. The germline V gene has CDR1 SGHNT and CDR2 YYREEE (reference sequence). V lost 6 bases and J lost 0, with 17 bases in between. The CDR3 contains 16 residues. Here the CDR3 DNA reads TGTGCCAGCATCAAGACGGGTGAACCTAGCACAGATACGCAGTATTTT. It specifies CASIKTGEPSTDTQYF.

The CDR3 protein is CSVEDPNTGELFF. CDR3 sequence (DNA): TGCAGCGTAGAGGACCCCAACACCGGGGAGCTGTTTTTT. The chain links TRBV29-1 to TRBJ2-2; no firm D call. The CDR3 spans 13 residues. Germline V CDR1 and CDR2: SQVTM, ANQGSEA. V was cut by 6 bases and J by 2 bases, with 10 bases left in between.

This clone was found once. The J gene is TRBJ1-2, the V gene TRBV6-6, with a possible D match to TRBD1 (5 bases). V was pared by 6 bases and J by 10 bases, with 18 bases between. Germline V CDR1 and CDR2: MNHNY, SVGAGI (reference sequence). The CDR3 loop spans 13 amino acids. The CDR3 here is CASSQGVQATYTF. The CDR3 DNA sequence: TGTGCCAGCAGCCAGGGAGTCCAGGCCACCTACACCTTC.

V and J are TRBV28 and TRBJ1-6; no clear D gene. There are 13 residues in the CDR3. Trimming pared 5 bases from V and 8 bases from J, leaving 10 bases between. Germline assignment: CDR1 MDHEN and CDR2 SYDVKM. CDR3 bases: TGTGCCAGCAGTCAGCGACCCGATTCACCCCTCCACTTT. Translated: CASSQRPDSPLHF. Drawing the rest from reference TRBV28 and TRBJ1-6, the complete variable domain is DVKVTQSSRYLVKRTGEKVFLECVQDMDHENMFWYRQDPGLGLRLIYFSYDVKMKEKGDIPEGYSVSREKKERFSLILESASTNQTSMYLCASSQRPDSPLHFGNGTRLTVT.

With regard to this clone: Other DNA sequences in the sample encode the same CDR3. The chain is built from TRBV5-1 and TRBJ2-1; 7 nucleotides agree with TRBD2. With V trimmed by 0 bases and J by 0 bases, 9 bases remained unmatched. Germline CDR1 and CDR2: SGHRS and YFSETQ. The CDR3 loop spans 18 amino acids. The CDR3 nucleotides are TGCGCCAGCAGCTTGGACCCTAGCGGCCCATACTCCTACAATGAGCAGTTCTTC. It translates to CASSLDPSGPYSYNEQFF.

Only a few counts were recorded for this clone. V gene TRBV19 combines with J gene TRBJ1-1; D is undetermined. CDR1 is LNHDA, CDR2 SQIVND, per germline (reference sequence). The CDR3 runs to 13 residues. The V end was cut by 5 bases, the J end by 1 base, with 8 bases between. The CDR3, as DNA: TGTGCCAGTAGTTTCTCAGAGAACACTGAAGCTTTCTTT. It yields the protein CASSFSENTEAFF.

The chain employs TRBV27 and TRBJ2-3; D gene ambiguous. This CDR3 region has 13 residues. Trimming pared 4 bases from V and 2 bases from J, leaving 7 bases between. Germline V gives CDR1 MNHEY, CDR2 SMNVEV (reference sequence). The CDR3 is CASSSPSTDTQYF. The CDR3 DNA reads TGTGCCAGCAGTTCTCCCTCCACAGATACGCAGTATTTT.

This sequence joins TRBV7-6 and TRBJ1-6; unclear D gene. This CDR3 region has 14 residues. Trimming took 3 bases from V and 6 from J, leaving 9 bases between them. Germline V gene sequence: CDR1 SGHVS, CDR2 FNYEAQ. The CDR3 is CASSFFPVNSPLHF. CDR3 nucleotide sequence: TGTGCCAGCAGCTTTTTTCCAGTTAATTCACCCCTCCACTTT. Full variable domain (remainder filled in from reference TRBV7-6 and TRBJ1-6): GAGVSQSPRYKVTKRGQDVALRCDPISGHVSLYWYRQALGQGPEFLTYFNYEAQQDKSGLPNDRFSAERPEGSISTLTIQRTEQRDSAMYRCASSFFPVNSPLHFGNGTRLTVT.

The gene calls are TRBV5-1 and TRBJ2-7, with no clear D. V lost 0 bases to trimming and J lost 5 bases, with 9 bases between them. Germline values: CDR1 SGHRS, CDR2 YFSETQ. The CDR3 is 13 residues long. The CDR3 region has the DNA TGCGCCAGCAGCTTGGGGACGGCTGACGAGCAGTACTTC. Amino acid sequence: CASSLGTADEQYF.

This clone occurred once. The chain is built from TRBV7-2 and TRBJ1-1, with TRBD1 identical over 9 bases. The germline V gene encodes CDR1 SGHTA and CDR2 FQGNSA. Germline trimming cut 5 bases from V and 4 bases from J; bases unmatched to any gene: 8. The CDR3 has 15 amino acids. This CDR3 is CASSGGQGLLTEAFF. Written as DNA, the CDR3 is TGTGCCAGCAGCGGGGGACAGGGTTTACTCACTGAAGCTTTCTTT.

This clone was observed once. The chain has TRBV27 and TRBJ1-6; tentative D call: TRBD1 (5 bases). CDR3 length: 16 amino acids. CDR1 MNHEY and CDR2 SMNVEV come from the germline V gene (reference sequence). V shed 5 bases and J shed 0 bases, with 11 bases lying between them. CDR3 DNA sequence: TGTGCCAGCAGTCTGGGAGGGGTCTCCTATAATTCACCCCTCCACTTT. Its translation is CASSLGGVSYNSPLHF.

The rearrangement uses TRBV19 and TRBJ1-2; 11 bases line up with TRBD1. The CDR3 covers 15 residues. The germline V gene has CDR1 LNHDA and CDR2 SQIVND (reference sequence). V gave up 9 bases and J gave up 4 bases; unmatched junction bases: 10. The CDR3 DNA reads TGTGCCAGCCTAGGACAGGGGGCGAGCAGCTATGGCTACACCTTC. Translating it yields CASLGQGASSYGYTF.